This TCR beta chain stems from a study of T-cell memory formation after mild COVID-19. General study results and limits: Largely, contracting CD4+ clones fell within CM and EM, and contracting CD8+ clones within EMRA. While clones contracting from day 15 to 85 were balanced between CD4 and CD8, later expanders leaned CD4+.

One entry per CDR3 protein results from TCRdb running MiXCR on the 5' RACE reads. Counted here are some 130,000 distinct CDR3 sequences, approximately 5.9% occurring once; the ten biggest clones make up roughly 2%. The trim removed 0 bases at V and 3 bases at J, leaving 5 bases unmatched. CDR3 length: 16 residues. In germline, CDR1 is MNHNY, CDR2 SVGAGI (reference sequence). A note on this clonotype: Its antigen is as yet unknown.

Sample: PBMCs or a T cell subset sorted from them (not recorded which). The sequence was collected from an adult woman who had mild COVID-19 (a few samples of this study predate the infection). Cell type and time point are not known. This chain connects TRBV6-6 to TRBJ2-3, with 8 positions matching TRBD2. The CDR3 DNA follows: TGTGCCAGCAGTTACTCGCTAGCGGGCCAGACAGATACGCAGTATTTT. This encodes CASSYSLAGQTDTQYF.